The T cell receptor (beta chain) under discussion was sequenced for a study of T cell repertoires in cytomegalovirus infection. At the level of the study: Matching HLA type and CMV infection were both indicated by public TCR beta signatures. General observations from the study: CMV-specific TCR beta clonotypes restricted by HLA-C dominated the ex vivo response. Frequencies of public TCR beta families were cumulated, and this identified carriers of CMV plus the relevant HLA.

Remarks on this clonotype: Its antigen is as yet unknown.

TCRdb analysed the reads with MiXCR anew, one entry per CDR3 protein. The table lists 300,000 or so distinct CDR3 sequences, about 26% of them singletons. The sequence derives from a human donor in good health (CMV status not recorded). Some clones in this sample may be carry-over from other donors' samples. The sample was PBMCs.

DNA of the CDR3: TGTGCCAGCAGTTACTGGGGCACTTGGAGCGCGAACACCGGGGAGCTGTTTTTT. Protein product: CASSYWGTWSANTGELFF. V gene TRBV6-2 or TRBV6-3 combines with J gene TRBJ2-2, with D possibly TRBD1 on 5 matching bases. Germline CDR1 and CDR2: MNHEY and SVGEGT. Trimming shortened V by 1 base and J by 0 bases, and 15 bases separated the two germline ends. The CDR3 covers 18 residues.